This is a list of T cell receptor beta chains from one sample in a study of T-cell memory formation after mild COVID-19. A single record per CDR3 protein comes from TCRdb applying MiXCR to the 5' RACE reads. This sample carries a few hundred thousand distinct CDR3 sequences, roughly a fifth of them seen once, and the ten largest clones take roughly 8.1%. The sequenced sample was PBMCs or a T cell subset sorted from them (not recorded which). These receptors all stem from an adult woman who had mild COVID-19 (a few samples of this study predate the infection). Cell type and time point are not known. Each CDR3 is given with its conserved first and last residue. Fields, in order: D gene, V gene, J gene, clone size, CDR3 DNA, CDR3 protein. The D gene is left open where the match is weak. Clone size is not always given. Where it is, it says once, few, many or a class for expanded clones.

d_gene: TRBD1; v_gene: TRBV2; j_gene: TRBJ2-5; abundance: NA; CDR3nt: TGTGCCAGCAGTGAAAAACAGGGGGCCCTACTTCGGGAGACCCAGTACTTC; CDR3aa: CASSEKQGALLRETQYF
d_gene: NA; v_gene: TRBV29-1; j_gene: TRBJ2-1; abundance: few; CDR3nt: TGCAGCGTTGTGAGGAGCGGTTACTACAATGAGCAGTTCTTC; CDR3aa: CSVVRSGYYNEQFF
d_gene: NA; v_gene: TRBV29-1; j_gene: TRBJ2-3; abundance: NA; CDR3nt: TGCAGCGTTGTAATGTCTGGCACAGATACGCAGTATTTT; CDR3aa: CSVVMSGTDTQYF
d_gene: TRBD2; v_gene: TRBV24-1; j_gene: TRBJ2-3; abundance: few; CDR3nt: TGTGCCACTAGCGGGATAAACACAGATACGCAGTATTTT; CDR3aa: CATSGINTDTQYF
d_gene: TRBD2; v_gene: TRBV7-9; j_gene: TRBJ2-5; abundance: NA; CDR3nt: TGTGCCAGCAGCCAGTGGACTAGCGGGAGAGGAGAGACCCAGTACTTC; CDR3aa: CASSQWTSGRGETQYF
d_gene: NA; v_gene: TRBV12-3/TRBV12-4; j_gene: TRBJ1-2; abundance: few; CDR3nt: TGTGCCAGCAGCCTGGATGTGTACTATGGCTACACCTTC; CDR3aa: CASSLDVYYGYTF
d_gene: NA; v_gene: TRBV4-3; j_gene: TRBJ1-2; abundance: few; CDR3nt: TGCGCCAGCAGCCAAGATCTTTTCAGGGGCCGTTTGGCGGTGGCCTTC; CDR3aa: CASSQDLFRGRLAVAF
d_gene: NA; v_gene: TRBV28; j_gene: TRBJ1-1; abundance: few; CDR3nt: TGTGCCAGCAGTTTGTTCCGGGTGAATGAAGCTTTCTTT; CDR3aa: CASSLFRVNEAFF
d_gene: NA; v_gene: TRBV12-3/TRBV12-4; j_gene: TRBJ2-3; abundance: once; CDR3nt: TGTGCCAGCAGCGGGGTCGTAACTAGCACAGATACGCAGTATTTT; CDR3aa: CASSGVVTSTDTQYF
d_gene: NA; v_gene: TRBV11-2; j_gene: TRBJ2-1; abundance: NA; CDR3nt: TGTGCCAGCAGCTTTCCAAACCAGAATAACTACAATGAGCAGTTCTTC; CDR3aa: CASSFPNQNNYNEQFF
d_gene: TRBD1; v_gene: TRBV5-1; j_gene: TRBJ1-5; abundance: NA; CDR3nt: TGCGCCAGCAGCACGGACAGGACAGGGGGGAATCAGCCCCAGCATTTT; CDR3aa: CASSTDRTGGNQPQHF
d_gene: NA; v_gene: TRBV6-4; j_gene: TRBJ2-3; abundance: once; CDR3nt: TGTGCCAGCAGTGATCAAGCGGAGGGGGCAGATACGCAGTATTTT; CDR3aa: CASSDQAEGADTQYF
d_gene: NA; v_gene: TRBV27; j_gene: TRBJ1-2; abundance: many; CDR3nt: TGTGCCAGCAGGGGCCTCGGGGATAGCTATGGCTACACCTTC; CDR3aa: CASRGLGDSYGYTF
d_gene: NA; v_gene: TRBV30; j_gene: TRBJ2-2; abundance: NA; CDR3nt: TGTGCCTGGAGTAGGCAGGGCAAAACCGGGGAGCTGTTTTTT; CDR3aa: CAWSRQGKTGELFF
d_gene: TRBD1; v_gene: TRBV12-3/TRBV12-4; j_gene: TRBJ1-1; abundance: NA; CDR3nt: TGTGCCAGCAGTTTAGGAGGACAGGAAACTGAAGCTTTCTTT; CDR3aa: CASSLGGQETEAFF
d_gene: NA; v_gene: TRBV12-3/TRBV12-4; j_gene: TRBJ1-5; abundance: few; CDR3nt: TGTGCCAGCAGTCAAAGTCCCGATCAGCCCCAGCATTTT; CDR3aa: CASSQSPDQPQHF
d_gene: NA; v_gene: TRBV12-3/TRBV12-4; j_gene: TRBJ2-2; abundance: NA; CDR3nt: TGTGCCAGCAGCACAAATGGGGGGCCCACCGGGGAGCTGTTTTTT; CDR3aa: CASSTNGGPTGELFF
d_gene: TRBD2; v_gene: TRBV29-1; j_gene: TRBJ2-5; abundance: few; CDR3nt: TGCAGCGTCCGACCTGTAGCGGGAGGGGAGACCCAGTACTTC; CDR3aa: CSVRPVAGGETQYF
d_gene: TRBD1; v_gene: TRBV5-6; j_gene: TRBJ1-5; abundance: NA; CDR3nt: TGTGCCAGCAGCCCTGGCTGGACAGGGGGGATTCCCCAGCATTTT; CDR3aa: CASSPGWTGGIPQHF
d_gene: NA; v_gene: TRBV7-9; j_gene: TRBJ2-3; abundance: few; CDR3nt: TGTGCCAGCAGCTTAAACCCCATCCCTGGCACAGATACGCAGTATTTT; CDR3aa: CASSLNPIPGTDTQYF
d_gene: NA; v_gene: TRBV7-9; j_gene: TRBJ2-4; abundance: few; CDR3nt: TGTGCCAGCAGCTTAGATTGGATTCAGTACTTC; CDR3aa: CASSLDWIQYF
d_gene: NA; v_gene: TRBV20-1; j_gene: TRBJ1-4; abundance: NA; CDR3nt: TGCAGTGCCCTGGGGGAGGAAAAACTGTTTTTT; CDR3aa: CSALGEEKLFF
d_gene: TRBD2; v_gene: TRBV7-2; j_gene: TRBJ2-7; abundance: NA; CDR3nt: TGTGCCAGCAGCTCAGAACCGGGACTAGCTTACGAGCAGTACTTC; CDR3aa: CASSSEPGLAYEQYF
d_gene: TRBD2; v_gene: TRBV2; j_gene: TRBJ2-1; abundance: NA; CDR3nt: TGTGCCAGCAGTCTCGGACTAGCTGCGGATGAGCAGTTCTTC; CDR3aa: CASSLGLAADEQFF
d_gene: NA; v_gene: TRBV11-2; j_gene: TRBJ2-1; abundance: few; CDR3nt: TGTGCCAGCAGCTTAGGACCCGGGACTTCGACCTACAATGAGCAGTTCTTC; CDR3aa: CASSLGPGTSTYNEQFF
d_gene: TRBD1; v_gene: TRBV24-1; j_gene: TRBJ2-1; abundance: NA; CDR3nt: TGTGCCACCAGTGACCTTAAGCAGGGGGCCTACAATGAGCAGTTCTTC; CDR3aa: CATSDLKQGAYNEQFF